This T cell receptor beta chain appears in the sequencing data of a study of T cells in Graves' hyperthyroidism and ophthalmopathy. Germline CDR1 is DFQATT and CDR2 is SNEGSKA (reference sequence). V lost 6 bases, J lost 3 bases, and 12 bases stayed unmatched. There are 15 residues in the CDR3. It was RNA transcripts that yielded the amplified TCR beta CDR3 regions. The HTBI primer set was used in a first-round RT-PCR of the TCR CDR3. MiXCR, applied by TCRdb to the multiplex PCR reads, yields one record per CDR3 protein. Of fewer than 750,000 distinct CDR3 sequences in the sample, roughly 15% were seen once. This clonotype was counted only a few times.

The sequenced material came from blood. The chain couples TRBV20-1 to TRBJ1-2, with 8 bases lining up with TRBD1. This clonotype was obtained from a woman aged 45-65 years with Graves' ophthalmopathy. DNA for the CDR3: TGCAGTGCCATAGCTTACCCGGGACAGGACTATGGCTACACCTTC. It yields the protein CSAIAYPGQDYGYTF.